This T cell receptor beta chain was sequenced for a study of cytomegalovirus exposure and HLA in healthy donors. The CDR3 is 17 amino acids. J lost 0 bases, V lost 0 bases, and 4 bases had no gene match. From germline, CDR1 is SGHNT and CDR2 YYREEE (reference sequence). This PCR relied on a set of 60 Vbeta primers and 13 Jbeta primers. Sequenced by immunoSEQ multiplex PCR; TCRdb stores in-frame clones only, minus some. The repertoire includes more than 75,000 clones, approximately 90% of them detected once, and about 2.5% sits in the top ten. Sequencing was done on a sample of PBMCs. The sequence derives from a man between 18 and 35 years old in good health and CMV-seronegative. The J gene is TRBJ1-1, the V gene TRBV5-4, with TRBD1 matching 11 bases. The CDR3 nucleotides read TGTGCCAGCAGCTTGGCCGGGACAGGGGGAATGAACACTGAAGCTTTCTTT. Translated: CASSLAGTGGMNTEAFF.